This record looks at one T cell receptor (beta chain) sequence and its context. The antigen is undetermined. Constant-region reverse primers amplified full-length variable regions, followed by semi-nested Nested Universal Primer A PCR. Using its own MiXCR run on the 5' RACE reads, TCRdb lists one record per CDR3 protein. This table holds 52,000 or so distinct CDR3 sequences, 20% to 25% found once. General study findings and limits: The TCR gene usage of tumor memory CD4+ T cells clustered together with blood and lymph node memory CD4+ cells and with lymph node naive CD4+ cells.

The sorted Tregs were CD4+CD25+CD127-/low cells. This CDR3 comprises 18 residues. Germline V CDR1 and CDR2: MNHEY, SVGEGT. V was pared by 10 bases and J by 1 base, with 15 bases of the junction left unmatched. Sequenced input: tumor-infiltrating Tregs sorted from the breast tumor. The chain uses TRBV6-2 or TRBV6-3 and TRBJ1-5; 11 positions agree with TRBD1. The TCR sequence derives from a female donor with breast cancer. Written as DNA, the CDR3 is TGTGCCACCTGGACAGGGGGCGAAGGAATGAGGAGCAATCAGCCCCAGCATTTT. This encodes CATWTGGEGMRSNQPQHF.